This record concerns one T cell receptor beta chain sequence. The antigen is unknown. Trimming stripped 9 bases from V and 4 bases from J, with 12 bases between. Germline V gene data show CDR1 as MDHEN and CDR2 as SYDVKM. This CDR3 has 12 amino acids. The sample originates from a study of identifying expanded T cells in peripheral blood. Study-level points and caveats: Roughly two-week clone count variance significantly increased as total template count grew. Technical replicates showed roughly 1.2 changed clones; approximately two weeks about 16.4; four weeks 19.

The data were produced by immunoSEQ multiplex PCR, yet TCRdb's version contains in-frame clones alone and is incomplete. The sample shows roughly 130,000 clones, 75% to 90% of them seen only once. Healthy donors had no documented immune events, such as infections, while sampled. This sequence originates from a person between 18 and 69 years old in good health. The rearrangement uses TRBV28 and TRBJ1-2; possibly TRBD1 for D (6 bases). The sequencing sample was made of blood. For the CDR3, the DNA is TGTGCCAGTAGCGGGACACGCTATGGCTACACCTTC. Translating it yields CASSGTRYGYTF.